Shown below are 9 T cell receptor beta chains from a single sample sequenced in a study of T cell clonality in common variable immunodeficiency. Whole-study findings and limits: Reportedly, TCR beta sequences from common variable immunodeficiency showed fewer deletions and N-nucleotide insertions.

No antigens are known for them. Repertoires were generated with immunoSEQ multiplex PCR, while TCRdb's copy carries only in-frame clones and drops some. The sample includes about 21,000 clones, none of them occurring once. Sequenced: peripheral blood mononuclear cells. These receptors were collected from a human donor with common variable immunodeficiency.

This clone occurred many times. The CDR3 goes on 3 residues after the read ends, and that part is filled in from the germline J gene. V usage is TRBV7-2 and J usage is TRBJ2-1; tentative D call: TRBD1 (5 bases). The CDR3 has 14 amino acids. CDR1 and CDR2 (germline): SGHTA, FQGNSA. V was shortened by 5 bases and J by 6 bases, with 14 bases between the two germline ends. Incomplete CDR3 DNA: TGTGCCAGCAGCCCAGGGTTGGGGTTCAATGAG. Residues: CASSPGLGFNE. The entire CDR3 protein is CASSPGLGFNEQFF.

This clone was observed many times. CDR3 DNA (partial): TGCAGTGCTAGACCCCCCAGGGGGCGGGTTGAAAAA. As protein: CSARPPRGRVEK. The full CDR3 is CSARPPRGRVEKLFF. The genes are TRBV20-1 and TRBJ1-4; the match to TRBD1 covers 8 bases. Read data end 3 residues before the CDR3 end; the end is taken from the germline J gene. There are 15 residues in the CDR3. Germline-derived CDR1 and CDR2 are DFQATT and SNEGSKA (reference sequence). V shed 2 bases and J 7 bases; nucleotides not matched to a gene: 9.

At least ten counts were recorded for this clone. Read data end 3 residues before the CDR3 end; the end is taken from the germline J gene. The chain recombines TRBV5-1 with TRBJ2-3; D unclear. Germline CDR1 and CDR2: SGHRS and YFSETQ. CDR3 length: 13 residues. Trimming cost V 7 bases and J 4 bases, with 13 bases left between them. The sequenced part of the CDR3 DNA is TGCGCCAGCGCTACGACAAGTGCAGATACG. Protein sequence: CASATTSADT. The complete CDR3 reads CASATTSADTQYF.

This clone was observed many times. The missing CDR3 end, 3 residues past where the read stops, is filled in from the germline J gene. The V and J genes are TRBV6-2 or TRBV6-3 and TRBJ2-5; 10 bases match TRBD1. The CDR3 extends over 15 amino acids. The ends lost 4 bases at V and 7 bases at J; junction bases unmatched: 9. Looked up from germline, CDR1 is MNHEY and CDR2 is SVGEGT. CDR3 sequence: CASSSGTGASGTQYF. The sequenced part of the CDR3 DNA is TGTGCCAGCAGTTCCGGGACAGGGGCTTCGGGGACC.

This clone has at least ten counts. The DNA ends 3 residues before the CDR3 does, and the rest of the CDR3 is filled in from the germline J gene. V and J are TRBV2 and TRBJ2-3; maybe TRBD2 (6 bases). This CDR3 has 14 amino acids. In germline, CDR1 is SNHLY, CDR2 FYNNEI. V was clipped by 10 bases and J by 2 bases, with 16 bases between them. The sequenced CDR3 bases are TGTGCCACCGCGGGATCTTCCCCCACAGATACG. Its translation: CATAGSSPTDT. The CDR3 in its entirety is CATAGSSPTDTQYF.

At least ten counts were recorded for this clone. The CDR3 end lies 3 residues beyond the end of the read and is filled in from the germline J gene. This chain uses TRBV20-1 with TRBJ2-3; no clear D. Trimming left V 5 bases short and J 4 bases short, with 13 bases between. CDR1 and CDR2 from the germline V gene are DFQATT and SNEGSKA (reference sequence). The length of the CDR3 is 13 residues. The DNA read from the CDR3 is TGCAGTGCTCCTCGATCGGTGGCAGATACG. As protein: CSAPRSVADT. The complete CDR3 protein is CSAPRSVADTQYF.

This clone was counted ten times or more. The CDR3 protein is CASSVGNRGPEQYF. The sequenced CDR3 bases are TGTGCCAGCAGCGTAGGGAATCGGGGTCCCGAG. The V gene is TRBV9, the J gene TRBJ2-7; perhaps TRBD2 as D (5 bases). Read coverage stops 3 residues before the CDR3 terminus; the germline J gene supplies the remainder. V shed 0 bases and J shed 6 bases, with 13 bases lying between them. The CDR3 loop spans 14 amino acids. CDR1 is SGDLS, CDR2 YYNGEE, per germline. Together with reference TRBV9 and TRBJ2-7, the CDR3 gives the full variable domain: DSGVTQTPKHLITATGQRVTLRCSPRSGDLSVYWYQQSLDQGLQFLIQYYNGEERAKGNILERFSAQQFPDLHSELNLSSLELGDSALYFCASSVGNRGPEQYFGPGTRLTVT.

This clone was picked up many times. The read stops 3 residues short of the end of the CDR3; the missing end is completed from the germline J gene. The V and J genes are TRBV29-1 and TRBJ2-7, with D perhaps matching TRBD1 (5 bases). V was cut by 2 bases and J by 2 bases, with 13 bases left in between. Germline V gene lookup returns CDR1 SQVTM and CDR2 ANQGSEA. The length of the CDR3 is 14 residues. The chain's CDR3 is CSVEYRAGTYEQYF. CDR3 bases read: TGCAGCGTTGAATATAGGGCAGGGACCTACGAG.

This clone was recorded many times. Read coverage stops 3 residues before the CDR3 terminus; the germline J gene supplies the remainder. The rearrangement links TRBV4-1 to TRBJ2-7; 8 bases line up with TRBD1. The CDR3 runs 13 residues. CDR1 is MGHRA and CDR2 is YSYEKL in the germline V gene. The V gene end was trimmed by 5 bases and the J gene end by 3 bases; junction bases not matched to a gene: 3. The covered CDR3 bases are TGCGCCAGCAGCGACAGGGGTGGCTACGAG. Its protein is CASSDRGGYE. The complete CDR3 protein is CASSDRGGYEQYF.